This passage covers 5 T cell receptor beta chains from one sample sequenced in a study of T cell responses to AZD1222 COVID-19 vaccine. TCRdb keeps only in-frame clones here, not all; method: immunoSEQ multiplex PCR. The repertoire has about 68,000 clones, about 90% of them found once; the top ten carry roughly 7.3%. This sample comprised peripheral blood, obtained on day 0 of AZD1222 vaccination. Receptors originate from an adult in good health.

The chain combines TRBV30 with TRBJ2-7, with 15 positions matching TRBD2. CDR1 is GTSNPN, CDR2 SVGIG, per germline (reference sequence). The CDR3 is 13 amino acids. V lost 3 bases, J lost 6 bases, and 0 bases stayed unmatched. The CDR3 nucleotides are TGTGCCTGGAGGGGACTAGCGGGAGGCGAGCAGTACTTC. Protein: CAWRGLAGGEQYF. Full variable domain (rest looked up from reference TRBV30 and TRBJ2-7): SQTIHQWPATLVQPVGSPLSLECTVEGTSNPNLYWYRQAAGRGLQLLFYSVGIGQISSEVPQNLSASRPQDRQFILSSKKLLLSDSGFYLCAWRGLAGGEQYFGPGTRLTVT.

The chain is built from TRBV18 and TRBJ2-5; 10 positions agree with TRBD1. The CDR3 is made up of 16 amino acids. V was pared by 0 bases and J by 5 bases, with 6 bases of the junction left unmatched. Germline V gene lookup returns CDR1 KGHSH and CDR2 LQKENI. The CDR3 DNA sequence: TGTGCCAGCTCACCACCGGTGACAGGGGGCCAGGAGACCCAGTACTTC. The encoded protein is CASSPPVTGGQETQYF.

This rearrangement joins TRBV18 to TRBJ1-6; a weak D match, TRBD1 (5 bases). Germline lookup yields CDR1 KGHSH and CDR2 LQKENI. V lost 3 bases to trimming and J lost 7 bases, with 19 bases between them. There are 17 residues in the CDR3. The CDR3 DNA reads as TGTGCCAGCTCACCTTCAGTCCCGGGACGGTTGAATTCACCCCTCCACTTT. This gives the protein CASSPSVPGRLNSPLHF.

The CDR3 nucleotides read TGTGCCACCAGTGATCCAGGACAGGGTGATCAGCCCCAGCATTTT. Translated, it gives CATSDPGQGDQPQHF. The chain couples TRBV24-1 to TRBJ1-5; 8 positions match TRBD1. This CDR3 comprises 15 residues. The junction had 5 bases not matched to a gene; V was cut back by 3 bases and J by 5 bases. The germline gives CDR1 KGHDR, CDR2 SFDVKD.

The chain carries TRBV4-2 and TRBJ1-1; D call uncertain. Germline CDR1 reads LGHNA; CDR2 reads YNFKEQ. V was shortened by 2 bases and J by 4 bases, with 8 bases between the two germline ends. CDR3 length equals 13 residues. The CDR3 DNA follows: TGTGCCAGCAGCCAAACCCGGGGCACTGAAGCTTTCTTT. Encoded protein: CASSQTRGTEAFF.